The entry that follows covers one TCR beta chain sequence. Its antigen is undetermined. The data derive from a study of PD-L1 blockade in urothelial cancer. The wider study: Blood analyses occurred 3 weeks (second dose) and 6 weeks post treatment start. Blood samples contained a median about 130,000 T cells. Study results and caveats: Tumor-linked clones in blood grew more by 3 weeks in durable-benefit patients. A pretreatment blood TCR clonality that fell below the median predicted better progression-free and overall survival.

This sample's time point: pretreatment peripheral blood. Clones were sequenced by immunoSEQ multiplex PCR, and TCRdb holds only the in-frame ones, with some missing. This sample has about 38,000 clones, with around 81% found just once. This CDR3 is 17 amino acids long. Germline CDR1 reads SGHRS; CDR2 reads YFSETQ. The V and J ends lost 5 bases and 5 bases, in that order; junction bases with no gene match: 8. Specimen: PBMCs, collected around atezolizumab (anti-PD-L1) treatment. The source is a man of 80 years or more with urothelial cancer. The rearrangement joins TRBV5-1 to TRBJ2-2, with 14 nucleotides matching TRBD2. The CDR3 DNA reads TGCGCCAGCAGACTGGGACTAGCGGGAGATGGAACCGGGGAGCTGTTTTTT. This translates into CASRLGLAGDGTGELFF.